This T cell receptor beta chain was sequenced for a study of blood T cell repertoires in COVID-19. Across the whole study: Samples came from the United States, Italy and Spain, spanning acute and convalescent COVID-19. Nucleic acid was either cDNA or gDNA, and it came from T cells, B-cell-depleted T cells, or PBMCs.

In the source study's methods: Amplifying reference gene primers gave estimates of nucleated cell counts. TCRdb's copy holds only in-frame clones and misses some; the assay was immunoSEQ multiplex PCR. V and J calls and clone size follow that table, whereas D and trimming were derived from the DNA. In the table there are approximately 250,000 clones, more than 75% of which are singletons. The TCR was taken from a woman aged 55-70 years in a cohort exposed to, infected with or recovered from COVID-19 (not recorded which). The specimen was PBMCs or T cells enriched from blood (not recorded which).

CDR3 in DNA: TGTGCCAGCTCCGAAGGAGGGACAGCTGGAAACACCATATATTTT. Translation gives CASSEGGTAGNTIYF. V and J are TRBV6-5 and TRBJ1-3, with 7 bases identical to TRBD1. This CDR3 comprises 15 residues. Germline V lookup: CDR1 MNHEY, CDR2 SVGAGI. The ends lost 8 bases at V and 2 bases at J; junction bases unmatched: 9.